This T cell receptor beta chain was obtained from a study of T cells in Graves' hyperthyroidism and ophthalmopathy. What was amplified from RNA transcripts were TCR beta CDR3 regions. HTBI primers were employed in a first-round RT-PCR of the TCR CDR3. TCRdb recomputed calls from the multiplex PCR reads with MiXCR, one row per CDR3 protein. Here the sample spans about 480,000 distinct CDR3 sequences, roughly 14% being singletons. This clonotype was observed at least ten times. The sequencing input was blood. This TCR came from a woman aged 18-29 years with Graves' hyperthyroidism.

CDR3 amino acids: CASSPRASGSTDTQYF. The CDR3 bases are TGTGCCAGCAGTCCCCGGGCTAGCGGAAGCACAGATACGCAGTATTTT. V usage is TRBV27 and J usage is TRBJ2-3, with 7 bases fitting TRBD2. This CDR3 contains 16 residues. The germline V gene encodes CDR1 MNHEY and CDR2 SMNVEV (reference sequence). Trimming at V came to 5 bases and at J to 0 bases, leaving 8 bases not matched to a gene.